Shown below are 9 T cell receptor beta chains from a single sample sequenced in a study of blood T cells in healthy people across ages. It was with a sample-barcoded 5' primer and a J-beta primer mix that a second PCR of roughly 6 to 11 cycles was run. Each CDR3 protein gets one entry after TCRdb re-called the 5' RACE reads with MiXCR. The profile shows some 780,000 distinct CDR3 sequences, roughly 56% of them singletons. Sequenced input: blood. The receptors stem from a man in his forties in good health.

This chain connects TRBV20-1 to TRBJ2-5; D possibly corresponds to TRBD1 (6 bases). V lost 4 bases, J lost 0 bases, and 12 bases lay in between. The CDR3 extends over 14 amino acids. CDR1 and CDR2 (germline): DFQATT, SNEGSKA (reference sequence). CDR3 nucleotide sequence: TGCAGTGCTAATGGACAGTGGTACCAAGAGACCCAGTACTTC. Residues: CSANGQWYQETQYF.

The chain links TRBV7-2 to TRBJ1-2; no reliable D call. Trimming shortened V by 3 bases and J by 5 bases, and 10 bases separated the two germline ends. The germline V gene has CDR1 SGHTA and CDR2 FQGNSA. The CDR3 is made up of 13 amino acids. CDR3 sequence: CASSFAGQYGYTF. CDR3 nucleotide sequence: TGTGCCAGCAGCTTCGCCGGGCAGTATGGCTACACCTTC.

The CDR3 coding sequence is TGCAGTGCTAGAGATTGGGTAAATCAGCCCCAGCATTTT. As protein: CSARDWVNQPQHF. The chain recombines TRBV20-1 with TRBJ1-5; D is ambiguous. CDR3 length: 13 residues. The germline V gene has CDR1 DFQATT and CDR2 SNEGSKA (reference sequence). V dropped 0 bases and J dropped 4 bases, with 7 bases sitting between them.

The chain combines TRBV28 with TRBJ1-4; D perhaps matches TRBD1 (5 bases). CDR3 length: 15 amino acids. Trimming took 5 bases from V and 8 from J, leaving 18 bases between them. Germline V gene lookup returns CDR1 MDHEN and CDR2 SYDVKM. The chain's CDR3 is CASSRLGTGFEKLFF. As DNA, the CDR3 is TGTGCCAGCAGTCGCCTTGGGACGGGATTCGAAAAACTGTTTTTT.

The chain combines TRBV25-1 with TRBJ1-2; 7 bases map to TRBD1. The CDR3 sequence is 15 residues long. After removal of 5 bases from V and 8 bases from J, the junction contained 14 bases not matched to a gene. In germline, CDR1 is MGHDK, CDR2 SYGVNS. The CDR3 DNA sequence: TGTGCCAGCAGTCCCAGCATCAGGGGGTTCGAAGGCTACACCTTC. Residues: CASSPSIRGFEGYTF.

The V and J genes are TRBV5-1 and TRBJ2-3, with 8 nucleotides matching TRBD1. V shed 5 bases, J shed 3 bases, and the junction held 8 bases outside the gene matches. In germline, CDR1 is SGHRS, CDR2 YFSETQ. The CDR3 consists of 15 residues. The CDR3 region is CASRKTGVYTDTQYF. CDR3 bases: TGCGCCAGCAGGAAGACAGGGGTCTATACAGATACGCAGTATTTT.

The chain carries TRBV27 and TRBJ1-3; 7 bases fit TRBD1. The length of the CDR3 is 16 residues. The germline CDR1 and CDR2 sequences are MNHEY and SMNVEV (reference sequence). V lost 0 bases and J lost 2; bases outside the gene matches: 4. The CDR3 nucleotides read TGTGCCAGCAGTTTATCCGCCACAGGGGCTGGAAACACCATATATTTT. Protein: CASSLSATGAGNTIYF.

The V and J genes are TRBV9 and TRBJ1-2, with D possibly matching TRBD1 (6 bases). CDR1 and CDR2 from the germline V gene are SGDLS and YYNGEE. The CDR3 has 14 residues. V lost 4 bases, J lost 4 bases, and 14 bases lay in between. The DNA of the CDR3 is TGTGCCAGCAGCTCAGAGGGGGGTAGCTATGGCTACACCTTC. Translation: CASSSEGGSYGYTF.

This rearrangement joins TRBV28 to TRBJ2-7; 7 positions agree with TRBD2. The J call may be in error: the DNA end matches TRBJ2-5 better. This CDR3 has 14 amino acids. The V gene's germline CDR1 is MDHEN and CDR2 SYDVKM. The CDR3 nucleotides read TGTGCCAGCAGTTTAGGGAGGGAAGCAGAGACCCAGTACTTC. This translates into CASSLGREAETQYF.